This TCR beta chain was sequenced for a study of blood T cell repertoires in COVID-19. Study overall: Sample material is recorded as cDNA or gDNA derived from T cells, B-cell-depleted T cells, or PBMCs.

This clone turned up a few times. Original data processing: Using reference gene primer amplification, nucleated cell counts were estimated. Profiled with immunoSEQ multiplex PCR; TCRdb holds only in-frame clones, not every one. The V and J calls and the clone size are those of that table, but D and trimming were determined from the DNA. The table records hundreds of thousands of clones, roughly 88% of them present only once. Material for sequencing was PBMCs or T cells enriched from blood (not recorded which). The receptor was derived from a woman younger than 30 who had been exposed to COVID-19.

Here the CDR3 reads CASSFRSYEQFF. The CDR3 region has the DNA TGTGCCAGCAGTTTCAGGTCTTATGAGCAGTTCTTC. The chain uses TRBV6-2 or TRBV6-3 and TRBJ2-1; D ambiguous. The CDR3 has 12 amino acids. Germline V gene lookup returns CDR1 MNHEY and CDR2 SVGEGT. V was cut by 4 bases and J by 8 bases, with 9 bases left in between.